Listed here are 2 T cell receptor beta chains from one sample, sequenced in a study of cytomegalovirus exposure and HLA in healthy donors. Amplification used 60 Vbeta primers and 13 Jbeta primers. The method was immunoSEQ multiplex PCR; TCRdb's version includes in-frame clones alone and lacks a portion of them. Counted here are around 90,000 clones, around 85% occurring once; the ten biggest clones make up about 7.7%. What was sequenced was PBMCs. Receptors originate from a man in his forties in good health and CMV-seropositive.

The CDR3 loop is CASSIEGYSNQPQHF. The DNA of the CDR3 is TGTGCCAGTAGTATAGAGGGCTATAGCAATCAGCCCCAGCATTTT. V and J are TRBV19 and TRBJ1-5; D unresolved. Looked up from germline, CDR1 is LNHDA and CDR2 is SQIVND (reference sequence). This CDR3 comprises 15 residues. The V gene lost 0 bases and the J gene lost 0 bases, with 6 bases spanning the gap.

The chain joins TRBV5-1 to TRBJ2-2; 8 positions match TRBD1. The germline V gene encodes CDR1 SGHRS and CDR2 YFSETQ. The CDR3 has 14 amino acids. V lost 4 bases to trimming and J lost 4 bases; unmatched junction nucleotides: 3. CDR3 in amino acids: CASSPGTGTGELFF. In DNA form, the CDR3 reads TGCGCCAGCAGCCCAGGGACAGGCACCGGGGAGCTGTTTTTT.